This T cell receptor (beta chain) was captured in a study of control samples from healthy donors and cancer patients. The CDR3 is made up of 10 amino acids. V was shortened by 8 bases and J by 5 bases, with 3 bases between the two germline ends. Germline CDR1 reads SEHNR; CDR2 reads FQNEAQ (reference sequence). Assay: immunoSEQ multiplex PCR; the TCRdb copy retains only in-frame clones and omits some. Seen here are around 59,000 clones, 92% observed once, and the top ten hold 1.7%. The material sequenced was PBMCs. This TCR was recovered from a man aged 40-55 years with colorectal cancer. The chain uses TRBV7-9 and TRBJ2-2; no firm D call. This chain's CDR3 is CASGTGELFF. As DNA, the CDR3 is TGTGCCAGCGGTACCGGGGAGCTGTTTTTT.